The next 32 T cell receptor beta chains were all read from a single sample in a study of blood T cell repertoires in COVID-19. Sequencing was performed with immunoSEQ multiplex PCR; in TCRdb, only in-frame clones are kept and a portion is missing. The sample shows 110,000 to 150,000 clones, roughly 90% of them seen only once. The sample was peripheral blood. These receptor sequences come from a man aged 55 to 69 with active or convalescent COVID-19.

The rearrangement joins TRBV28 to TRBJ1-1; 9 bases map to TRBD1. CDR1 and CDR2 from the germline V gene are MDHEN and SYDVKM. The length of the CDR3 is 17 residues. The ends lost 7 bases at V and 4 bases at J; junction bases unmatched: 16. CDR3 coding DNA: TGTGCCAGCACCCGGACAGGGGCAAACTTTAGAAGCACTGAAGCTTTCTTT. This translates into CASTRTGANFRSTEAFF.

The V call is TRBV9, the J call TRBJ2-3; D not certain. Trimming left V 4 bases short and J 4 bases short, with 10 bases between. This CDR3 comprises 13 residues. CDR1 is SGDLS and CDR2 is YYNGEE in the germline V gene. The DNA for the CDR3 is TGTGCCAGCAGCCCCTTGGCTGCAGATACGCAGTATTTT. It is translated as CASSPLAADTQYF. The complete variable domain, with remaining parts taken from reference TRBV9 and TRBJ2-3, reads DSGVTQTPKHLITATGQRVTLRCSPRSGDLSVYWYQQSLDQGLQFLIQYYNGEERAKGNILERFSAQQFPDLHSELNLSSLELGDSALYFCASSPLAADTQYFGPGTRLTVL.

V and J are TRBV6-4 and TRBJ2-5; a weak D match, TRBD1 (6 bases). The V and J ends lost 2 bases and 0 bases respectively, with 10 bases between them. In germline, CDR1 is MRHNA, CDR2 SNTAGT. This CDR3 has 15 residues. The CDR3 loop is CASSDKAGDQETQYF. CDR3 in DNA: TGTGCCAGCAGTGACAAGGCAGGGGACCAAGAGACCCAGTACTTC.

The chain joins TRBV10-3 to TRBJ2-1; a possible D gene is TRBD2 (6 bases). V lost 6 bases to trimming and J lost 10 bases, with 19 bases between them. CDR3 size: 14 residues. Per the germline V gene, CDR1 is ENHRY and CDR2 is SYGVKD. CDR3 residues: CAISTWDSGWEQFF. CDR3 nucleotides: TGTGCCATCAGCACTTGGGACTCCGGTTGGGAGCAGTTCTTC.

The chain recombines TRBV5-6 with TRBJ1-4; D is possibly TRBD1 (5 bases). Germline V lookup: CDR1 SGHDT, CDR2 YYEEEE. Trimming took off 4 bases at V and 8 bases at J, with 18 bases between the two ends. This CDR3 spans 15 amino acids. The CDR3 sequence is CASSLRQSDREKLFF. The CDR3 nucleotides read TGTGCCAGCAGCCTGCGACAGTCCGATCGGGAAAAACTGTTTTTT.

The genes are TRBV6-5 and TRBJ1-1, with a tentative D call TRBD1 (5 bases). Trimming stripped 10 bases from V and 0 bases from J, with 12 bases between. CDR3 length: 13 residues. Germline-derived CDR1 and CDR2 are MNHEY and SVGAGI. The CDR3 nucleotides read TGTGCCACCCGACAGTTTATGAACACTGAAGCTTTCTTT. It specifies CATRQFMNTEAFF.

The V gene is TRBV3-1 (or the pseudogene TRBV3-2), the J gene TRBJ1-1; a weak D match, TRBD1 (5 bases). The CDR3 covers 14 residues. Trimming stripped 3 bases from V and 1 base from J, with 9 bases between. CDR1 is LGHDT and CDR2 is YNNKEL in the germline V gene (reference sequence). The CDR3 sequence is CASSHADRNTEAFF. The CDR3 bases are TGTGCCAGCAGCCATGCTGACAGGAACACTGAAGCTTTCTTT.

The chain is built from TRBV20-1 and TRBJ2-3; no reliable D call. Germline V lookup: CDR1 DFQATT, CDR2 SNEGSKA (reference sequence). The CDR3 sequence is 11 residues long. V shed 0 bases and J shed 8 bases, with 6 bases lying between them. CDR3 nucleotide sequence: TGCAGTGCTAGAGACCAAGCTACGCAGTATTTT. It translates to CSARDQATQYF.

V gene TRBV19 combines with J gene TRBJ1-1; 8 bases align to TRBD1. CDR1 and CDR2 from the germline V gene are LNHDA and SQIVND (reference sequence). V lost 2 bases to trimming and J lost 4 bases; unmatched junction nucleotides: 6. CDR3 length equals 15 residues. DNA of the CDR3: TGTGCCAGTAGTATACCGACAGGGGTAGGCACTGAAGCTTTCTTT. This sequence encodes CASSIPTGVGTEAFF.

This chain links TRBV11-2 with TRBJ1-3; possibly TRBD1 for D (5 bases). The CDR3 spans 14 residues. Germline lookup yields CDR1 SGHAT and CDR2 FQNNGV. Trimming took 10 bases from V and 3 from J, leaving 16 bases between them. This CDR3 is CATSDRGSGNTIYF. Written as DNA, the CDR3 is TGTGCCACCTCTGACCGGGGGAGTGGAAACACCATATATTTT.

The chain joins TRBV6-4 to TRBJ1-5, with a possible D match to TRBD1 (6 bases). V lost 4 bases, J lost 7 bases, and 11 bases lay in between. Looked up from germline, CDR1 is MRHNA and CDR2 is SNTAGT. The CDR3 runs to 13 residues. The CDR3 is CASSVIGGQPQHF. CDR3 sequence (DNA): TGTGCCAGCAGTGTGATTGGGGGCCAGCCCCAGCATTTT.

The CDR3 DNA follows: TGTGCCAGCAGTGGATGGAAGGGGACAGATACGCAGTATTTT. Protein: CASSGWKGTDTQYF. The J gene is TRBJ2-3, the V gene TRBV6-6; a possible D gene is TRBD1 (5 bases). CDR3 size: 14 residues. Trimming stripped 5 bases from V and 3 bases from J, with 12 bases between. Germline V lookup: CDR1 MNHNY, CDR2 SVGAGI (reference sequence).

The chain couples TRBV4-2 to TRBJ2-1; D ambiguous. CDR1 LGHNA and CDR2 YNFKEQ come from the germline V gene. This CDR3 region has 15 residues. Trimming took off 0 bases at V and 0 bases at J, with 6 bases between the two ends. CDR3 in DNA: TGTGCCAGCAGCCAAGATCTCGGCTCCTACAATGAGCAGTTCTTC. Translated: CASSQDLGSYNEQFF.

This clone came up a few times. The CDR3 region is CASSRTGLGYTF. Written as DNA, the CDR3 is TGTGCCAGCAGTAGGACAGGGCTTGGCTACACCTTC. V and J are TRBV28 and TRBJ1-2, with 8 bases lining up with TRBD1. Germline V CDR1 and CDR2: MDHEN, SYDVKM. With V trimmed by 5 bases and J by 7 bases, 3 bases remained unmatched. The CDR3 loop spans 12 amino acids.

A single count supports this clone. The chain employs TRBV19 and TRBJ1-1; TRBD1 might be the D (6 bases). Germline V gene lookup returns CDR1 LNHDA and CDR2 SQIVND (reference sequence). With 9 bases removed from V and 1 base from J, the gap between germline ends came to 12 bases. The CDR3 contains 13 residues. The CDR3 is CASKNRENTEAFF. CDR3 sequence (DNA): TGTGCCAGCAAGAACAGGGAGAACACTGAAGCTTTCTTT.

This rearrangement joins TRBV5-1 to TRBJ2-2; D is undetermined. With 1 base removed from V and 4 bases from J, the gap between germline ends came to 5 bases. CDR1 and CDR2 (germline): SGHRS, YFSETQ. CDR3 length equals 13 residues. CDR3 sequence reads: CASSLQLTGELFF. CDR3 nucleotides: TGCGCCAGCAGCTTGCAACTCACCGGGGAGCTGTTTTTT.

This clone has a handful of counts. The V call is TRBV3-1 (or the pseudogene TRBV3-2), the J call TRBJ1-1; perhaps TRBD1 as D (5 bases). V dropped 2 bases and J dropped 5 bases, with 15 bases sitting between them. Germline CDR1 LGHDT, CDR2 YNNKEL (reference sequence). The CDR3 contains 15 residues. The CDR3 protein is CASSQLSMGGTEAFF. CDR3 in DNA: TGTGCCAGCAGCCAATTATCTATGGGGGGGACTGAAGCTTTCTTT.

The rearrangement links TRBV27 to TRBJ1-6; D not resolved. CDR1 MNHEY and CDR2 SMNVEV come from the germline V gene (reference sequence). The CDR3 runs 15 residues. The ends were cut back, 0 bases at V and 5 bases at J, with 8 bases in the middle. The chain's CDR3 is CASSLSFQNNSPLHF. The CDR3 nucleotides are TGTGCCAGCAGTTTATCGTTCCAGAATAATTCACCCCTCCACTTT.

The chain couples TRBV5-1 to TRBJ2-3; D gene uncertain. Germline values: CDR1 SGHRS, CDR2 YFSETQ. The CDR3 has 15 residues. V gave up 9 bases and J gave up 0 bases, with 17 bases separating them. The CDR3, as DNA: TGCGCCACCTCCCCCCGGTTACTGAGCACAGATACGCAGTATTTT. Amino acid sequence: CATSPRLLSTDTQYF.

The chain joins TRBV30 to TRBJ1-2; D may be TRBD1 (6 bases). Germline CDR1 reads GTSNPN; CDR2 reads SVGIG (reference sequence). Trimming took 1 base from V and 5 from J, leaving 14 bases between them. This CDR3 has 14 residues. CDR3 DNA sequence: TGTGCCTGGAGTGCGGTGGGGGGGCAATATGGCTACACCTTC. Amino acid sequence: CAWSAVGGQYGYTF. Full variable domain (rest looked up from reference TRBV30 and TRBJ1-2): SQTIHQWPATLVQPVGSPLSLECTVEGTSNPNLYWYRQAAGRGLQLLFYSVGIGQISSEVPQNLSASRPQDRQFILSSKKLLLSDSGFYLCAWSAVGGQYGYTFGSGTRLTVV.

This rearrangement joins TRBV28 to TRBJ1-5, with TRBD1 as a possible D gene (6 bases). The length of the CDR3 is 15 residues. Germline CDR1 and CDR2: MDHEN and SYDVKM. Between the trimmed V and J ends, which lost 3 bases and 7 bases, there was a span of 16 bases. This CDR3 is CASSFFGKQGQPQHF. The CDR3 coding sequence is TGTGCCAGCAGTTTTTTCGGGAAACAGGGACAGCCCCAGCATTTT.

Here the CDR3 reads CASSSGQGTGSGNTIYF. CDR3 bases: TGCGCCAGCAGCTCCGGACAGGGGACGGGCTCTGGAAACACCATATATTTT. The chain employs TRBV5-1 and TRBJ1-3; 9 bases match TRBD1. Germline trimming cut 3 bases from V and 0 bases from J; bases unmatched to any gene: 7. Looked up from germline, CDR1 is SGHRS and CDR2 is YFSETQ. The CDR3 extends over 17 amino acids.

This clone was seen a handful of times. This rearrangement joins TRBV19 to TRBJ1-1; tentatively, D is TRBD1 (5 bases). The CDR3 covers 15 residues. V was trimmed by 3 bases and J by 1 base, leaving 12 bases between them. In germline, CDR1 is LNHDA, CDR2 SQIVND (reference sequence). The CDR3 loop reads CASSILSQGNTEAFF. Written as DNA, the CDR3 is TGTGCCAGTAGTATTTTAAGCCAGGGGAACACTGAAGCTTTCTTT. The full variable domain, with the rest looked up from reference TRBV19 and TRBJ1-1, is DGGITQSPKYLFRKEGQNVTLSCEQNLNHDAMYWYRQDPGQGLRLIYYSQIVNDFQKGDIAEGYSVSREKKESFPLTVTSAQKNPTAFYLCASSILSQGNTEAFFGQGTRLTVV.

The chain couples TRBV9 to TRBJ1-1; weak D call: TRBD1 (5 bases). V was clipped by 4 bases and J by 7 bases, with 14 bases between them. The CDR3 is 13 residues long. From germline, CDR1 is SGDLS and CDR2 YYNGEE. Here the CDR3 DNA reads TGTGCCAGCAGCCCAACTATGGGGGGTGAAGCTTTCTTT. Encoded protein: CASSPTMGGEAFF.

This clone is a singleton in its sample. The chain carries TRBV28 and TRBJ1-2, with D possibly matching TRBD1 (5 bases). Trimming pared 5 bases from V and 4 bases from J, leaving 17 bases between. Germline V gene lookup returns CDR1 MDHEN and CDR2 SYDVKM. The CDR3 runs 15 residues. CDR3 coding DNA: TGTGCCAGCAGTCCGCGGGACGGCTCTTTCTATGGCTACACCTTC. Translation: CASSPRDGSFYGYTF.

The J gene is TRBJ2-5, the V gene TRBV27, with D possibly being TRBD1 (6 bases). Germline values: CDR1 MNHEY, CDR2 SMNVEV (reference sequence). The germline V and J ends were trimmed by 4 bases and 4 bases, with 10 bases remaining between them. This CDR3 has 13 residues. The CDR3 is CASSYRAGETQYF. The CDR3 DNA reads as TGTGCCAGCAGTTACAGGGCTGGAGAGACCCAGTACTTC.

The chain is built from TRBV19 and TRBJ2-6; D unclear. Germline lookup yields CDR1 LNHDA and CDR2 SQIVND (reference sequence). There are 12 residues in the CDR3. V lost 9 bases, J lost 0 bases, and 3 bases lay in between. This chain's CDR3 is CASHSGANVLTF. Written as DNA, the CDR3 is TGTGCCAGCCACTCTGGGGCCAACGTCCTGACTTTC.

Comment on this clone: One end of the junction is discordant with germline, which a read error may explain. The rearrangement uses TRBV18 and TRBJ1-2, with 10 bases lining up with TRBD1. CDR3 length: 13 residues. The germline V gene encodes CDR1 KGHSH and CDR2 LQKENI. For the CDR3, the DNA is TGTGCCAGCTCACCCCTGGGGACAGGGGAGTCCTCATTC. Translation gives CASSPLGTGESSF.

The chain links TRBV7-9 to TRBJ1-1; no definite D call. The V and J ends lost 1 base and 1 base respectively, with 10 bases between them. Germline lookup yields CDR1 SEHNR and CDR2 FQNEAQ (reference sequence). This CDR3 is built from 15 residues. The CDR3 DNA reads as TGTGCCAGCAGCTTAGACGCCGACACGAACACTGAAGCTTTCTTT. Translation: CASSLDADTNTEAFF.

The genes are TRBV6-5 and TRBJ2-2; no clear D gene. V dropped 4 bases and J dropped 6 bases, with 15 bases sitting between them. Germline lookup yields CDR1 MNHEY and CDR2 SVGAGI. The CDR3 loop spans 15 amino acids. CDR3 bases: TGTGCCAGCAGTTGGGCAGTGGGCACCCCCGGGGAGCTGTTTTTT. As protein: CASSWAVGTPGELFF.

The V and J genes are TRBV6-1 and TRBJ2-5; no definite D call. Trimming pared 3 bases from V and 0 bases from J, leaving 8 bases between. The CDR3 is made up of 14 amino acids. Germline CDR1 and CDR2: MNHNS and SASEGT. The CDR3 region is CASSEVADQETQYF. In DNA form, the CDR3 reads TGTGCCAGCAGTGAGGTGGCGGACCAAGAGACCCAGTACTTC.

The chain joins TRBV10-3 to TRBJ1-3; 9 positions agree with TRBD1. Germline values: CDR1 ENHRY, CDR2 SYGVKD. The V segment lost 10 bases and the J segment 4 bases; nucleotides outside the gene matches: 14. The CDR3 has 16 residues. In DNA, the CDR3 is TGTGCCACACAGAACCAACAGGGGGCAGCGGGAAACACCATATATTTT. Its protein is CATQNQQGAAGNTIYF.